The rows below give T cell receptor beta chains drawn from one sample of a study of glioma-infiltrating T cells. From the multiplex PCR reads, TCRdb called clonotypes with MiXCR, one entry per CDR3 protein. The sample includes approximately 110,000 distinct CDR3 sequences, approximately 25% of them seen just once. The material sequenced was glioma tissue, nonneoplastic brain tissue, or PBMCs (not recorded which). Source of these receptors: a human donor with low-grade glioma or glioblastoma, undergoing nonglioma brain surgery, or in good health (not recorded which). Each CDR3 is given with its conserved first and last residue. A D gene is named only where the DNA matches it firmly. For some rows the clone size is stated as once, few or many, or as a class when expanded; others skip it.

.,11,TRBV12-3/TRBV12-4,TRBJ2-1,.,CASSNGLRQFF,TGTGCCAGCAGCAATGGACTACGCCAGTTCTTC
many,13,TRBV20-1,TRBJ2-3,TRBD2,CSAMGGRTDTQYF,TGCAGTGCTATGGGCGGGAGAACAGATACGCAGTATTTT
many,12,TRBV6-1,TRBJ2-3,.,CASTGTTDTQYF,TGTGCCAGCACTGGGACTACAGATACGCAGTATTTT
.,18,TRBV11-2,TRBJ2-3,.,CASSKTRRPIMEPDTQYF,TGTGCCAGCAGCAAGACTCGCCGACCGATAATGGAGCCAGATACGCAGTATTTT
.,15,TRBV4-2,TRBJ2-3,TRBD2,CASKGMAGGEDTQYF,TGTGCCAGCAAAGGGATGGCGGGAGGGGAAGATACGCAGTATTTT
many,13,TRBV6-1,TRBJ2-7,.,CASTPQSSYEQYF,TGTGCCAGCACCCCTCAGAGCTCCTACGAGCAGTACTTC
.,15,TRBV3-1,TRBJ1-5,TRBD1,CASSPTGGADQPQHF,TGTGCCAGCAGCCCGACAGGGGGCGCGGATCAGCCCCAGCATTTT
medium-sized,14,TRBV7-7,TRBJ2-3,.,CASSLDDAGDTQYF,TGTGCCAGCAGCCTAGACGACGCAGGAGATACGCAGTATTTT
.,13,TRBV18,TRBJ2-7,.,CASSSSATYEEYF,TGTGCCAGCTCAAGTAGCGCGACCTACGAGGAGTACTTC
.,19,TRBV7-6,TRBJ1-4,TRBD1,CASSFDSPVYGQGSEKLFF,TGTGCCAGCAGCTTTGACTCTCCGGTTTATGGACAGGGTTCCGAAAAACTGTTTTTT
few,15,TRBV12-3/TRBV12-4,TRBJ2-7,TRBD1,CASSDNRGMKGEQYF,TGTGCCAGCAGTGACAACAGGGGAATGAAGGGCGAGCAGTACTTC
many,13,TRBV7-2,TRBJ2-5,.,CASSLGAKETQYF,TGTGCCAGCAGCTTAGGGGCCAAAGAGACCCAGTACTTC
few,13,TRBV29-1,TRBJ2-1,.,CSVGAGPYNEQFF,TGCAGCGTCGGAGCAGGACCCTACAATGAGCAGTTCTTC
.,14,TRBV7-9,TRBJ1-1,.,CASGFQGDNTEAFF,TGTGCCAGCGGCTTTCAAGGGGACAACACTGAAGCTTTCTTT
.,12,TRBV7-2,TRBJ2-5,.,CAISEGEETEYF,TGTGCCATCAGTGAAGGGGAAGAGACCGAGTACTTC
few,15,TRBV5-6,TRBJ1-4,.,CASSRRTNSNEKLFF,TGTGCCAGCAGCCGACGGACAAACTCTAATGAAAAACTGTTTTTT
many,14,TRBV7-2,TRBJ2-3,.,CASSVGASTDTQYF,TGTGCCAGCAGCGTCGGGGCTAGCACAGATACGCAGTATTTT